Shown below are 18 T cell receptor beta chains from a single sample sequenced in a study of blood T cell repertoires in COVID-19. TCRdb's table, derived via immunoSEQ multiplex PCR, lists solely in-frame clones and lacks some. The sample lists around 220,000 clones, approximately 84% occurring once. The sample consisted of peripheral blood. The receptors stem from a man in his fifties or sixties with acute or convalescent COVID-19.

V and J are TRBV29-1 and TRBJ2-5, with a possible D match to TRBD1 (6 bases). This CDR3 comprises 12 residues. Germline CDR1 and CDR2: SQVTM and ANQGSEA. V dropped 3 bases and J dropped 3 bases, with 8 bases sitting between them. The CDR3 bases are TGCAGCGTTGAGACAGGCAAAGAGACCCAGTACTTC. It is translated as CSVETGKETQYF.

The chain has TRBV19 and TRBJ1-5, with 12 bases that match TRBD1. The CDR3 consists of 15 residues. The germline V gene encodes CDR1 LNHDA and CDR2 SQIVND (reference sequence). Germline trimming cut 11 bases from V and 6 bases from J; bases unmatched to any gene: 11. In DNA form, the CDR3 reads TGTGCCGGTGGGACAGGGGGCGCGGCGGGTCAGCCCCAGCATTTT. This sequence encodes CAGGTGGAAGQPQHF.

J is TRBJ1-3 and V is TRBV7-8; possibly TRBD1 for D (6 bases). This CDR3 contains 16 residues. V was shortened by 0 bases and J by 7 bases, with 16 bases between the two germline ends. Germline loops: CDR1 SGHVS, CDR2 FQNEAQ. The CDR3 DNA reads TGTGCCAGCAGCTTAGCCAGACAGGACTGGAGGAACACCATATATTTT. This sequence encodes CASSLARQDWRNTIYF.

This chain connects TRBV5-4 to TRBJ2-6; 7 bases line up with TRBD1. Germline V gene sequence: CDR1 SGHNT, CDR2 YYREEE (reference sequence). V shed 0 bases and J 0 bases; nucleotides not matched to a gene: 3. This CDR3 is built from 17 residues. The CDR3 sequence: CASSLAGQSSGANVLTF. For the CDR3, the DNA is TGTGCCAGCAGCTTGGCGGGACAGAGCTCTGGGGCCAACGTCCTGACTTTC.

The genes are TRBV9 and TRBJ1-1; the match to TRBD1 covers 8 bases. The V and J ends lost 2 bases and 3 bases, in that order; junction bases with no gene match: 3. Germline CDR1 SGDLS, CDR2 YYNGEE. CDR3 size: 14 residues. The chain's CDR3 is CASSVQGAHTEAFF. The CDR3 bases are TGTGCCAGCAGCGTTCAGGGGGCGCACACTGAAGCTTTCTTT.

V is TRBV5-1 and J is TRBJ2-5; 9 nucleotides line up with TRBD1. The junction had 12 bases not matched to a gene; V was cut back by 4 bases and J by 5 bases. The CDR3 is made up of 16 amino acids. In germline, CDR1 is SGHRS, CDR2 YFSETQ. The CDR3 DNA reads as TGCGCCAGCAGCCCTCGGGACAGGGATCGACGCGAGACCCAGTACTTC. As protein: CASSPRDRDRRETQYF.

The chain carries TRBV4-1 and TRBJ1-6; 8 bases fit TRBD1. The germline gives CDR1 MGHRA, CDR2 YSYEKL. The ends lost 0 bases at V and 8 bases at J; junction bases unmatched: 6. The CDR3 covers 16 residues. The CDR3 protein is CASSQDSGQGYSPLHF. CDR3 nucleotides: TGCGCCAGCAGCCAAGATTCTGGACAGGGATATTCACCCCTCCACTTT.

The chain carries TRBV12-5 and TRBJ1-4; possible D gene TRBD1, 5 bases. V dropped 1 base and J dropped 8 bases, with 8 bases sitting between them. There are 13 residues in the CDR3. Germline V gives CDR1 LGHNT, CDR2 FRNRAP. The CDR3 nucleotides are TGTGCTAGTGGTTTGGGACAGAGGGAAAAACTGTTTTTT. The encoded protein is CASGLGQREKLFF.

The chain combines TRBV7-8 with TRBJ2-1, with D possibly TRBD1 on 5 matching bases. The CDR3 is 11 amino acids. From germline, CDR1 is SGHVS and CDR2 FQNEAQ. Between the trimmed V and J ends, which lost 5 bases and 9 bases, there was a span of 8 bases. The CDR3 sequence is CASSTRAEQFF. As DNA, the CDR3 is TGTGCCAGCAGCACCAGGGCTGAGCAGTTCTTC.

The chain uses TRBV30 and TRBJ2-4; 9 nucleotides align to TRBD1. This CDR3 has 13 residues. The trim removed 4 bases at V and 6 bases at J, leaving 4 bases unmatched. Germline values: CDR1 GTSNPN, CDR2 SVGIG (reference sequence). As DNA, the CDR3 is TGTGCCTGGATGGGACAGGGTCGAAACATTCAGTACTTC. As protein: CAWMGQGRNIQYF. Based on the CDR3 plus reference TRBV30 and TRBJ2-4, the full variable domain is SQTIHQWPATLVQPVGSPLSLECTVEGTSNPNLYWYRQAAGRGLQLLFYSVGIGQISSEVPQNLSASRPQDRQFILSSKKLLLSDSGFYLCAWMGQGRNIQYFGAGTRLSVL.

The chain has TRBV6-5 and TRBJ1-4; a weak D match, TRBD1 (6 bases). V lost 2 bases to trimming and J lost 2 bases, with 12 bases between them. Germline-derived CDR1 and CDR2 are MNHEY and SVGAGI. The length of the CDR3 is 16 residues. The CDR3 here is CASSYEGVTTNEKLFF. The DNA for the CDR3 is TGTGCCAGCAGTTACGAGGGGGTTACGACTAATGAAAAACTGTTTTTT.

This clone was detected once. The CDR3 DNA is TGTGCCAGCAGCCAATTGGTCGGCACTGAAGCTTTCTTT. Translated: CASSQLVGTEAFF. This chain links TRBV3-1 (or the pseudogene TRBV3-2) with TRBJ1-1; the D is unclear. The CDR3 length is 13 residues. Between the trimmed V and J ends, which lost 2 bases and 4 bases, there was a span of 8 bases. Germline V gene data show CDR1 as LGHDT and CDR2 as YNNKEL (reference sequence).

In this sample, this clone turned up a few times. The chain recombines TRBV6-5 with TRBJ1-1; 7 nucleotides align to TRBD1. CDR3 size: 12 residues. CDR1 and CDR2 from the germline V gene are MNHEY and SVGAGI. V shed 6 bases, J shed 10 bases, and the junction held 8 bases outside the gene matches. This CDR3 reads CASSSLGTAAFF. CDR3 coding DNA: TGTGCCAGCAGCTCACTTGGGACAGCAGCTTTCTTT.

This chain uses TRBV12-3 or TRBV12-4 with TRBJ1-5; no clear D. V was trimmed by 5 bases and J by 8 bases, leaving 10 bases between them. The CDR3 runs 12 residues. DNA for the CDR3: TGTGCCAGCAGTCCCCACGGGGAGCCCCAGCATTTT. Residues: CASSPHGEPQHF.

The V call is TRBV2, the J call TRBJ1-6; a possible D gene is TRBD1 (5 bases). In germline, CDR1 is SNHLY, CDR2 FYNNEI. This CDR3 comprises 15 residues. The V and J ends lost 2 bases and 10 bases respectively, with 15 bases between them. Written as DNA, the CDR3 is TGTGCCAGCAGTGAATGGGGCGGTGGCGGATCACCCCTCCACTTT. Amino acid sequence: CASSEWGGGGSPLHF.

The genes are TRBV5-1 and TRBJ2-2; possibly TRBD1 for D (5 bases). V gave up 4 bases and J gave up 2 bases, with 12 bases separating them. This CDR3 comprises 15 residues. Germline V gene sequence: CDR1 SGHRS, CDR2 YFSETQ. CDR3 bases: TGCGCCAGCAGCCCCCTCCAGGGCAACACCGGGGAGCTGTTTTTT. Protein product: CASSPLQGNTGELFF.

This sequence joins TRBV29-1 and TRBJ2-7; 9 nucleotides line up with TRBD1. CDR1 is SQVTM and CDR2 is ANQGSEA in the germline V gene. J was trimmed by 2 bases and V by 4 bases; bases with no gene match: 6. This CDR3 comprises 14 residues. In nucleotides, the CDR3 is TGCAGCGTTGGGTGGGGACAGGGCCCCTACGAGCAGTACTTC. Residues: CSVGWGQGPYEQYF.

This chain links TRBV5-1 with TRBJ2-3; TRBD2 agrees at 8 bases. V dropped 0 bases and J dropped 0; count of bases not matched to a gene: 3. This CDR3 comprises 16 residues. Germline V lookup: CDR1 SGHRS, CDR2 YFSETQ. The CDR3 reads CASSLATSASTDTQYF. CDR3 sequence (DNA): TGCGCCAGCAGCTTGGCGACTAGCGCCAGCACAGATACGCAGTATTTT.